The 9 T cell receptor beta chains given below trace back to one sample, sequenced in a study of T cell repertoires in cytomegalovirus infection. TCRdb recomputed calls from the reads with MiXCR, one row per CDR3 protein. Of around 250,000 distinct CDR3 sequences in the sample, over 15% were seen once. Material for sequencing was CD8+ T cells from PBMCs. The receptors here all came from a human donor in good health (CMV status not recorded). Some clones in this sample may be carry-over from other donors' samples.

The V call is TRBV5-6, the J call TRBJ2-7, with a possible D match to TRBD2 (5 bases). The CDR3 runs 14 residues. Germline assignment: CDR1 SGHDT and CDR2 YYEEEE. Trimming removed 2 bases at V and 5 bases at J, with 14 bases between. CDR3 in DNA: TGTGCCAGCAGCTTCCCGGGGTCGACCAACGAGCAGTACTTC. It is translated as CASSFPGSTNEQYF.

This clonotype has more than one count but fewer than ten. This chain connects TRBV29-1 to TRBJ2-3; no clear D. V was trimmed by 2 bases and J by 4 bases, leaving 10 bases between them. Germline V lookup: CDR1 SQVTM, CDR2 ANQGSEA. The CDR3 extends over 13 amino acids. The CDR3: CSVESDPADTQYF. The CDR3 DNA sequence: TGCAGCGTTGAAAGTGATCCGGCAGATACGCAGTATTTT.

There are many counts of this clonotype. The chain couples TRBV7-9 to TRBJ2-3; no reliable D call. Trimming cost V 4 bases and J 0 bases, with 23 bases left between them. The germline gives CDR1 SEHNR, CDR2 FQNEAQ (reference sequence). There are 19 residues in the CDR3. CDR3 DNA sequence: TGTGCCAGCAGCTCGATTTCCGGCTTTCCATCCTATAGCACAGATACGCAGTATTTT. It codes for CASSSISGFPSYSTDTQYF. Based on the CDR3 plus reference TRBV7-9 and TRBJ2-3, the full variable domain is DTGVSQNPRHKITKRGQNVTFRCDPISEHNRLYWYRQTLGQGPEFLTYFQNEAQLEKSRLLSDRFSAERPKGSFSTLEIQRTEQGDSAMYLCASSSISGFPSYSTDTQYFGPGTRLTVL.

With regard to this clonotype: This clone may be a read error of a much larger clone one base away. CDR3 DNA: TGTGCCAGCAGCTTAATGGCACCCGACTACGAGCAGTACTTC. The encoded protein is CASSLMAPDYEQYF. The gene calls are TRBV7-8 and TRBJ2-7; D unresolved. The germline V gene has CDR1 SGHVS and CDR2 FQNEAQ. The V end was cut by 2 bases, the J end by 3 bases, with 11 bases between. This CDR3 region has 14 residues.

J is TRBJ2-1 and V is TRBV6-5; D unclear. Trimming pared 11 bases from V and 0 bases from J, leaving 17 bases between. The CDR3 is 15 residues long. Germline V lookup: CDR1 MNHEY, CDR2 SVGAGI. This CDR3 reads CASRSGLSSYNEQFF. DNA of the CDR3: TGTGCCTCAAGATCCGGGCTAAGCTCCTACAATGAGCAGTTCTTC.

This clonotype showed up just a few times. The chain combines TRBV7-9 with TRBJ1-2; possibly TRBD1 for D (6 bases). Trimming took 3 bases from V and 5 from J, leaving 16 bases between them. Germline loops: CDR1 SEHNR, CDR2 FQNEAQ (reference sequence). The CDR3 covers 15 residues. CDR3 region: CASSLGQGYRYGYTF. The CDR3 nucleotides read TGTGCCAGCAGCTTGGGGCAGGGGTACCGATATGGCTACACCTTC.

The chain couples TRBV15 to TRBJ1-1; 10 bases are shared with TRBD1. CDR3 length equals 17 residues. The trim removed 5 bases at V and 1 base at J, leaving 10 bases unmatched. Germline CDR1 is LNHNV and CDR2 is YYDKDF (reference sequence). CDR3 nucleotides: TGTGCCACCAGCCAGGACAGGGGGTTGGTGGAGAACACTGAAGCTTTCTTT. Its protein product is CATSQDRGLVENTEAFF. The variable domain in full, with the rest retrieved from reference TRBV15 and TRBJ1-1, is DAMVIQNPRYQVTQFGKPVTLSCSQTLNHNVMYWYQQKSSQAPKLLFHYYDKDFNNEADTPDNFQSRRPNTSFCFLDIRSPGLGDTAMYLCATSQDRGLVENTEAFFGQGTRLTVV.

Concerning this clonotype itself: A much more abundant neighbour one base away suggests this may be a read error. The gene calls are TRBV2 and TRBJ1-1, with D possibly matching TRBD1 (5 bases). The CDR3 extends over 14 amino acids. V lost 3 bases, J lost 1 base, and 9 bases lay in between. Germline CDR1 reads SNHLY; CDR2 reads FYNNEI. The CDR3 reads CASSDVRENTEAFF. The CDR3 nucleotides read TGTGCCAGCAGTGATGTCAGGGAGAACACTGAAGCTTTCTTT.

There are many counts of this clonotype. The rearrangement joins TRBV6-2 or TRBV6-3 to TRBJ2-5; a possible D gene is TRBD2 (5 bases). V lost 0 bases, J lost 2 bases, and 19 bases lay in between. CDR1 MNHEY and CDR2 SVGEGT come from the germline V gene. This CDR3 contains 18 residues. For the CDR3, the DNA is TGTGCCAGCAGTTACTCGACTCCTCACTTAGCGCGGCAAGAGACCCAGTACTTC. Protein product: CASSYSTPHLARQETQYF.